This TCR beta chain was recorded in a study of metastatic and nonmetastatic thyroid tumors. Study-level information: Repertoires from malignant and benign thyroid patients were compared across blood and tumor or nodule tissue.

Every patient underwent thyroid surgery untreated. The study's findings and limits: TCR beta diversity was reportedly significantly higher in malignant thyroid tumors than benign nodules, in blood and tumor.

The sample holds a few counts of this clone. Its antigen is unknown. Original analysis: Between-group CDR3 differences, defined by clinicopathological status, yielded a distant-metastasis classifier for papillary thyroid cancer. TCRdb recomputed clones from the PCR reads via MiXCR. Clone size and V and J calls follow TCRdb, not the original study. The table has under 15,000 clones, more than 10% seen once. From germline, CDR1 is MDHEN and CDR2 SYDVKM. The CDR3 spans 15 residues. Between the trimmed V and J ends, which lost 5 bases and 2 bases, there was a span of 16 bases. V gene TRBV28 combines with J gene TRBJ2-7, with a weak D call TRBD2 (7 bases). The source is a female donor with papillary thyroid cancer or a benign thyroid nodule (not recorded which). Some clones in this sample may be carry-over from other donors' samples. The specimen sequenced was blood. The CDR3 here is CASSNGGGQTYEQYF. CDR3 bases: TGTGCCAGCAGTAATGGGGGGGGACAAACCTACGAGCAGTACTTC.